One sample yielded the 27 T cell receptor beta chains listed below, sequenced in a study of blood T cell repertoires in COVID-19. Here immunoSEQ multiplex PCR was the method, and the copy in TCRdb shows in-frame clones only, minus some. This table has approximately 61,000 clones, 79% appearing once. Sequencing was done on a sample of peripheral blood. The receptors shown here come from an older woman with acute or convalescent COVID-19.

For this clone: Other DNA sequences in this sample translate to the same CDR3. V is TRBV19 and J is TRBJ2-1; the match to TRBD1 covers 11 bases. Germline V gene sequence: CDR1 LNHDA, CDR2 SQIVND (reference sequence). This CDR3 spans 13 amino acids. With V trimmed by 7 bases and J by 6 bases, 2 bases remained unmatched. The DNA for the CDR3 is TGTGCCAGTACGGGACAGGGGGGCAATGAGCAGTTCTTC. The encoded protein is CASTGQGGNEQFF.

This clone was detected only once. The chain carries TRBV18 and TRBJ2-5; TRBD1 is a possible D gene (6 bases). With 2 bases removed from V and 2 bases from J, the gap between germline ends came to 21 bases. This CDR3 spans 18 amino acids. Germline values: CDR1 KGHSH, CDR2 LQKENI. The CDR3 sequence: CASSPKTGHRRDQETQYF. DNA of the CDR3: TGTGCCAGCTCACCAAAGACAGGACACCGCAGGGATCAAGAGACCCAGTACTTC.

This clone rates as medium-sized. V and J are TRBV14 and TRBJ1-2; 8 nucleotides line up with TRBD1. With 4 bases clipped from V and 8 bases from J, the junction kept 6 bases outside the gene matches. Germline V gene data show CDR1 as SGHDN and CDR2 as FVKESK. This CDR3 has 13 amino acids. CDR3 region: CASSPGTGSGYTF. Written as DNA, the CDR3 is TGTGCCAGCAGCCCCGGGACAGGCTCCGGCTACACCTTC.

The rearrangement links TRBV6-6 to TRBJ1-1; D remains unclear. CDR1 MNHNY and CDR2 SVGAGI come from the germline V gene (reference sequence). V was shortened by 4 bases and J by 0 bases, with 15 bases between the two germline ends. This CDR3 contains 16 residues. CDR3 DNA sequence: TGTGCCAGCAGTTCCATTACCATTACTATGAACACTGAAGCTTTCTTT. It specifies CASSSITITMNTEAFF.

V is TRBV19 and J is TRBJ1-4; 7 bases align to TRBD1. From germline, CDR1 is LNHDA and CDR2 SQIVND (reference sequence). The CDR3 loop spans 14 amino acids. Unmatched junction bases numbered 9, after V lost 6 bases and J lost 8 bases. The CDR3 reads CASRTGTVGEKLFF. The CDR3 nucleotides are TGTGCCAGTAGAACCGGGACAGTGGGCGAAAAACTGTTTTTT.

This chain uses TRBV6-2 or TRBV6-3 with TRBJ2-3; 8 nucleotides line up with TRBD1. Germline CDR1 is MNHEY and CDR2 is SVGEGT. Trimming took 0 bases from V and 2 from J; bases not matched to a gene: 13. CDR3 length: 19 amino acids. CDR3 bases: TGTGCCAGCAGTTACTCGATAATCGGACAGGGAAGGTACACAGATACGCAGTATTTT. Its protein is CASSYSIIGQGRYTDTQYF.

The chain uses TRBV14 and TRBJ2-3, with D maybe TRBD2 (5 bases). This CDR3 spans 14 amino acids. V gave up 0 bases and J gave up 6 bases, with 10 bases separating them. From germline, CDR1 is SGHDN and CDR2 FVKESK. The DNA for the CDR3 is TGTGCCAGCAGCCAAGATTTAGCGATGGATACGCAGTATTTT. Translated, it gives CASSQDLAMDTQYF.

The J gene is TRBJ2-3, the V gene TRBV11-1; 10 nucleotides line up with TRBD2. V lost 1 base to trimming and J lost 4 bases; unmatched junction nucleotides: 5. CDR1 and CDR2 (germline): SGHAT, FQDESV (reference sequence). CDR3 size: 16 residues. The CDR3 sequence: CASSLEGLAGADTQYF. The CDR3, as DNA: TGTGCCAGCAGCTTAGAGGGCCTAGCGGGGGCAGATACGCAGTATTTT.

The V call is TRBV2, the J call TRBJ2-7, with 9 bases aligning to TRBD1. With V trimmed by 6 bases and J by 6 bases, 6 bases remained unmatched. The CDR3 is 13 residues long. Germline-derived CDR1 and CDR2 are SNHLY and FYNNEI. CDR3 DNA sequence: TGTGCCAGCAGCCGGGACAGGGTGACCGAGCAGTACTTC. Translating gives CASSRDRVTEQYF.

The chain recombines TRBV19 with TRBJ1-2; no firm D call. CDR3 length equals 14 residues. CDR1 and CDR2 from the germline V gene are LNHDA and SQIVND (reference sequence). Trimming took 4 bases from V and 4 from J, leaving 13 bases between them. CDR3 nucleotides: TGTGCCAGTAGTACGGGATTTTGGAGCTATGGCTACACCTTC. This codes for CASSTGFWSYGYTF.

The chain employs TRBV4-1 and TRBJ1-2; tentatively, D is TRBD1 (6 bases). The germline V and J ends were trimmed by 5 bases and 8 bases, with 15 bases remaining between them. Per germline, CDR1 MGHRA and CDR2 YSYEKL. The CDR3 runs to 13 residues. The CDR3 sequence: CASSFTGNRGYTF. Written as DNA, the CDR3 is TGCGCCAGCAGCTTTACAGGGAATCGGGGCTACACCTTC.

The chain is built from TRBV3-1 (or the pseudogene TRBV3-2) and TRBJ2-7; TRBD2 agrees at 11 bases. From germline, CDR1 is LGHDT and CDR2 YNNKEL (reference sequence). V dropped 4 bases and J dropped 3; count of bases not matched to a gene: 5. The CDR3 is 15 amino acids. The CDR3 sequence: CASSLRTSGRYEQYF. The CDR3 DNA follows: TGTGCCAGCAGCCTACGGACTAGCGGGCGCTACGAGCAGTACTTC.

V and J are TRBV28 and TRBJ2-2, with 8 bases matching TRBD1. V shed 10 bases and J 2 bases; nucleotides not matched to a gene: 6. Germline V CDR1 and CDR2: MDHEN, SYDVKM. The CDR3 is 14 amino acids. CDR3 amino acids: CATYDRGNTGELFF. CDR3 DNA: TGTGCCACCTACGACAGGGGAAACACCGGGGAGCTGTTTTTT.

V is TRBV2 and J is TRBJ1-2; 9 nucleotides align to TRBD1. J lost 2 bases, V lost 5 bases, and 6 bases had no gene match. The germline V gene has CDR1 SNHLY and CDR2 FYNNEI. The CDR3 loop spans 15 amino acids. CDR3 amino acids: CASSRTGVPNYGYTF. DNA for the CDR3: TGTGCCAGCAGTAGGACAGGGGTTCCGAACTATGGCTACACCTTC. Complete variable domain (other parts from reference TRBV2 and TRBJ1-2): EPEVTQTPSHQVTQMGQEVILRCVPISNHLYFYWYRQILGQKVEFLVSFYNNEISEKSEIFDDQFSVERPDGSNFTLKIRSTKLEDSAMYFCASSRTGVPNYGYTFGSGTRLTVV.

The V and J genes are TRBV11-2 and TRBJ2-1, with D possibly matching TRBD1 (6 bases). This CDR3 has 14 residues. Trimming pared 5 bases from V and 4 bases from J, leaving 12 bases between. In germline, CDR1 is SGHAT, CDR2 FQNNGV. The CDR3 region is CASSPGDSYNEQFF. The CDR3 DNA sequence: TGTGCCAGCAGCCCAGGGGATTCGTACAATGAGCAGTTCTTC.

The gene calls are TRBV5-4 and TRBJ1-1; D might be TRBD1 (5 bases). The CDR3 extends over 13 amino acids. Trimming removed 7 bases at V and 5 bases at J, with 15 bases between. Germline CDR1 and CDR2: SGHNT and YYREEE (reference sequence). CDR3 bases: TGTGCCAGCCACGCCCGGGGGGGAACTGAAGCTTTCTTT. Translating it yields CASHARGGTEAFF.

Here the CDR3 DNA reads TGTGCCAGCAGCGCCCAACAGGGGGCGGGGGAAAAACTGTTTTTT. Residues: CASSAQQGAGEKLFF. V gene TRBV7-2 combines with J gene TRBJ1-4; 9 bases align to TRBD1. The CDR3 length is 15 residues. Germline lookup yields CDR1 SGHTA and CDR2 FQGNSA. J lost 8 bases, V lost 5 bases, and 9 bases had no gene match.

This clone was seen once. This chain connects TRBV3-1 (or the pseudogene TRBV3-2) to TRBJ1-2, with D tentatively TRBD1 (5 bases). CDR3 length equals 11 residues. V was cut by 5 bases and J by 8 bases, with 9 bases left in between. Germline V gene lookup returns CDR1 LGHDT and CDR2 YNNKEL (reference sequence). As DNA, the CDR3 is TGTGCCAGCAGCTCATCAGGGGGCTACACCTTC. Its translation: CASSSSGGYTF.

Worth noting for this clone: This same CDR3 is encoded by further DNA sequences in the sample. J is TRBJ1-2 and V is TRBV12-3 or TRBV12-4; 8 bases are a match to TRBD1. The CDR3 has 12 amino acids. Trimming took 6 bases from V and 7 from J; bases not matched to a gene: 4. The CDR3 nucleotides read TGTGCCAGCAGCCTGGACAGGGTTGGCTACACCTTC. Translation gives CASSLDRVGYTF.

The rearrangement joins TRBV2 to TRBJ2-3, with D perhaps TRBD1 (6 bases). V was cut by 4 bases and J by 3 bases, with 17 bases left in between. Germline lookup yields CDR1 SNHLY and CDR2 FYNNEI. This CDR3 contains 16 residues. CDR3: CASSARSGAKTDTQYF. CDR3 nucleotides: TGTGCCAGCAGTGCTAGATCAGGGGCTAAGACAGATACGCAGTATTTT.

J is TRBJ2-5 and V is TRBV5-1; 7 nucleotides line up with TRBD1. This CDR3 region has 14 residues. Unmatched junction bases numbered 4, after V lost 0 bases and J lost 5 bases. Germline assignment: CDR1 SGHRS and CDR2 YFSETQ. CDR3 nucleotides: TGCGCCAGCAGCTTGGAAGGGGGCTTCGAGACCCAGTACTTC. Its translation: CASSLEGGFETQYF.

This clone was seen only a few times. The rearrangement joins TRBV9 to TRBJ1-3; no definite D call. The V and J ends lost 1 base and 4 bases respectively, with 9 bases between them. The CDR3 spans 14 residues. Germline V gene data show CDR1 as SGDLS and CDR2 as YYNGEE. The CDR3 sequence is CASSVQTYGNTIYF. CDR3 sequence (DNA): TGTGCCAGCAGCGTACAAACCTACGGAAACACCATATATTTT.

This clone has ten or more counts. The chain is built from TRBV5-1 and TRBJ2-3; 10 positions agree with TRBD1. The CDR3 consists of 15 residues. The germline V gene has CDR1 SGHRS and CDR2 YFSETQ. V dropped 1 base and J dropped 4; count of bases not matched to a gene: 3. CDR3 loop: CASSLTGQGADTQYF. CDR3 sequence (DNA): TGCGCCAGCAGCTTGACTGGACAGGGGGCAGATACGCAGTATTTT.

This CDR3 reads CASSRQGVAYEQYF. The CDR3 DNA sequence: TGTGCCAGCAGCAGACAGGGGGTAGCCTACGAGCAGTACTTC. This rearrangement joins TRBV6-6 to TRBJ2-7, with TRBD1 identical over 9 bases. There are 14 residues in the CDR3. The germline CDR1 and CDR2 sequences are MNHNY and SVGAGI (reference sequence). Trimming cost V 6 bases and J 2 bases; bases outside gene matches: 5.

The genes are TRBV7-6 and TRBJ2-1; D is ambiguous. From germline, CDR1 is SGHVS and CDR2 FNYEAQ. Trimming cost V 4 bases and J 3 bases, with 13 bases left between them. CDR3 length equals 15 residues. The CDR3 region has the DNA TGTGCCAGCAGCTCCCCCCGTACTGGCTACAATGAGCAGTTCTTC. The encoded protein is CASSSPRTGYNEQFF.

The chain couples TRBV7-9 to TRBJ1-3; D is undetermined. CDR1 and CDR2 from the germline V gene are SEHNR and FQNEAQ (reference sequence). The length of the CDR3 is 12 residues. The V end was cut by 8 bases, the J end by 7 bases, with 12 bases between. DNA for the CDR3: TGTGCCAGCGCTCTCTCCGGGAACACCATATATTTT. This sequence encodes CASALSGNTIYF.

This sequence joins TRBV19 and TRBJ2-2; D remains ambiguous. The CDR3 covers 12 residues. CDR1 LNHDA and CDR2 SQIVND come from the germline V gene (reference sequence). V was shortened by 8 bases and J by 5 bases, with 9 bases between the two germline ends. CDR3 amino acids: CASRLETGELFF. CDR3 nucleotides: TGTGCCAGTCGACTTGAGACCGGGGAGCTGTTTTTT.